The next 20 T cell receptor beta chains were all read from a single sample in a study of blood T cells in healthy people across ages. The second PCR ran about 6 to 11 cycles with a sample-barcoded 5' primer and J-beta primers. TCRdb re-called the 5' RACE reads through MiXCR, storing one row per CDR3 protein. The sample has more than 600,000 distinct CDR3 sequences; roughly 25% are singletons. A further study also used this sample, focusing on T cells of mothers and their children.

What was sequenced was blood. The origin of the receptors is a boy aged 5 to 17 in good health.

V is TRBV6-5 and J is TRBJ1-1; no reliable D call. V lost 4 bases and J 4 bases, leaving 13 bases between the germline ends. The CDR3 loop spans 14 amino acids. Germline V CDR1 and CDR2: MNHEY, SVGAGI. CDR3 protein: CASSSRPTGTEAFF. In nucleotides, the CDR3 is TGTGCCAGCAGTTCTCGGCCTACGGGCACTGAAGCTTTCTTT.

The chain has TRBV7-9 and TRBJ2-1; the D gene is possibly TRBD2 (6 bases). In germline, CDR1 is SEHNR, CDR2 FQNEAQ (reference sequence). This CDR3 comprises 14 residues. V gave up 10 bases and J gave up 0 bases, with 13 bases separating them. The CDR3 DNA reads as TGTGCCACCGGAAGGACTAACTCCTACAATGAGCAGTTCTTC. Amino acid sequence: CATGRTNSYNEQFF. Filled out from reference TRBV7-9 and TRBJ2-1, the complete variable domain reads DTGVSQNPRHKITKRGQNVTFRCDPISEHNRLYWYRQTLGQGPEFLTYFQNEAQLEKSRLLSDRFSAERPKGSFSTLEIQRTEQGDSAMYLCATGRTNSYNEQFFGPGTRLTVL.

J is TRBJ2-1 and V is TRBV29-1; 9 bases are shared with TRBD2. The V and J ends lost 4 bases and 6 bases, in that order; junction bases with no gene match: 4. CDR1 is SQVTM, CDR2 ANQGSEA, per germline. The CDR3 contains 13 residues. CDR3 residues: CSVGGRAVNEQFF. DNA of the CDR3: TGCAGCGTTGGCGGGAGGGCGGTCAATGAGCAGTTCTTC.

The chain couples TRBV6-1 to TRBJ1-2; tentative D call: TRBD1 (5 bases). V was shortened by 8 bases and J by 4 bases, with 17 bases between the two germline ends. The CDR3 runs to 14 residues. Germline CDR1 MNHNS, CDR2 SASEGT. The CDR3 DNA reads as TGTGCCAGCTCCTCGGCACAGGTAATCTATGGCTACACCTTC. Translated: CASSSAQVIYGYTF.

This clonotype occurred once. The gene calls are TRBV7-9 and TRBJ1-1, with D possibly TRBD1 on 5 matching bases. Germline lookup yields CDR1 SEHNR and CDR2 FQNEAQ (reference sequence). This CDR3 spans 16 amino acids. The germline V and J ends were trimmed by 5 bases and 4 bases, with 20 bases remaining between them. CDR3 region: CASSQATRAVVTEAFF. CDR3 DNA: TGTGCCAGCAGCCAAGCAACCAGGGCCGTAGTCACTGAAGCTTTCTTT.

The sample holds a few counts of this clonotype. CDR3 amino acids: CASSFGRNEKLFF. The CDR3 DNA sequence: TGTGCCAGCAGCTTTGGCCGCAATGAAAAACTGTTTTTT. The J gene is TRBJ1-4, the V gene TRBV5-6; D unclear. Germline V gene sequence: CDR1 SGHDT, CDR2 YYEEEE. This CDR3 comprises 13 residues. V dropped 2 bases and J dropped 5 bases, with 7 bases sitting between them.

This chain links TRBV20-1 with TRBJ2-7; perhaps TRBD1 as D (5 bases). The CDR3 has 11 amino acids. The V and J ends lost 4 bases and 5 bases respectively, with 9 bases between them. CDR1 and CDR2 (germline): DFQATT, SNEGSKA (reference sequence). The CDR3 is CSATTENEQYF. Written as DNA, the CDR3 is TGCAGTGCTACGACAGAGAACGAGCAGTACTTC.

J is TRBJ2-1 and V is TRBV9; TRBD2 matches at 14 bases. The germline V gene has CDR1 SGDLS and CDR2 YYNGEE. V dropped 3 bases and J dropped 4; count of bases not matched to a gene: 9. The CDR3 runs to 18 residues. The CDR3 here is CASSAKTSGRAGYNEQFF. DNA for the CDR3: TGTGCCAGCAGCGCCAAGACTAGCGGGAGGGCCGGGTACAATGAGCAGTTCTTC.

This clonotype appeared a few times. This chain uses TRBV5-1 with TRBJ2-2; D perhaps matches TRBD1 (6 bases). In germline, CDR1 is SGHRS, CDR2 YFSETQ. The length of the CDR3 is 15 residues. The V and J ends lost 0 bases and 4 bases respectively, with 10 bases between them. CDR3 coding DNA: TGCGCCAGCAGCTTGGACAGGGTTTCCACCGGGGAGCTGTTTTTT. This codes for CASSLDRVSTGELFF.

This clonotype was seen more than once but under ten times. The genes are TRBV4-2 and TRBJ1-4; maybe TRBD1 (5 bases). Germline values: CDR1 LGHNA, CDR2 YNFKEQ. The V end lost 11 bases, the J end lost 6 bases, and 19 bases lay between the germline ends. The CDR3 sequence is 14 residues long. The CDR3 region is CAALDLGGDEKLFF. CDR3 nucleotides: TGTGCCGCGCTGGACCTGGGGGGGGATGAAAAACTGTTTTTT.

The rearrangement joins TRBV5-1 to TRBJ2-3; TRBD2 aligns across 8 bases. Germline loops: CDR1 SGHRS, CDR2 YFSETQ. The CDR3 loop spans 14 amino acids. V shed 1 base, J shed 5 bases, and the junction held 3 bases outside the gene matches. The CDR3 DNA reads TGCGCCAGCAGCTTGACTAGCGGTTTAGATACGCAGTATTTT. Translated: CASSLTSGLDTQYF.

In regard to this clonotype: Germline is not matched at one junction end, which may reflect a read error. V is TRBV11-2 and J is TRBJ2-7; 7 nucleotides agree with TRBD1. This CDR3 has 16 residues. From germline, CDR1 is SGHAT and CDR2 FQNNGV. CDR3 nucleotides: TGTGCCGGCAGCCCAAGGACAGGCGGCGAGGGTCACGAGCAGTACTTC. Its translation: CAGSPRTGGEGHEQYF.

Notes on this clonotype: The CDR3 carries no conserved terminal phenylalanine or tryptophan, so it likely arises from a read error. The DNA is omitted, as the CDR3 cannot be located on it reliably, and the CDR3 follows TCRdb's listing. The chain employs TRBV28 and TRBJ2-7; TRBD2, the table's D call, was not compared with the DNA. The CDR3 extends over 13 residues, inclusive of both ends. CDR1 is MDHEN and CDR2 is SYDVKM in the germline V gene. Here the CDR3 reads CASSSLRLAGGII.

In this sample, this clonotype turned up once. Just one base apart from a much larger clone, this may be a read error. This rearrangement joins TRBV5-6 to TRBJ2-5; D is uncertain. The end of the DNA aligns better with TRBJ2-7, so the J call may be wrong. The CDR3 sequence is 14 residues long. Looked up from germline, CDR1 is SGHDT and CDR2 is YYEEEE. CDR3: CASSQTAQFYEQYF. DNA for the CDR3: TGTGCCAGCAGCCAGACTGCCCAATTCTACGAGCAGTACTTC.

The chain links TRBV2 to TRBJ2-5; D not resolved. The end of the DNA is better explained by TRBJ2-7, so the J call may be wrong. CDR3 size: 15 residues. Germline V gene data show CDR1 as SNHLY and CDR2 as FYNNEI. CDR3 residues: CASSGDPTDPYEQYF. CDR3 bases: TGTGCCAGCAGCGGAGACCCAACAGACCCCTACGAGCAGTACTTC.

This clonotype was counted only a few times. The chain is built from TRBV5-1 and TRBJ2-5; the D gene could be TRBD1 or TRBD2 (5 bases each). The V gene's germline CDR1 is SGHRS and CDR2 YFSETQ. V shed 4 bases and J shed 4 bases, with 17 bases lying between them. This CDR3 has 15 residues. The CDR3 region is CASSIGRGARETQYF. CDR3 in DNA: TGCGCCAGCAGCATCGGACGAGGGGCCAGAGAGACCCAGTACTTC. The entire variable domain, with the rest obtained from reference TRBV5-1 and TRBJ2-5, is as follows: KAGVTQTPRYLIKTRGQQVTLSCSPISGHRSVSWYQQTPGQGLQFLFEYFSETQRNKGNFPGRFSGRQFSNSRSEMNVSTLELGDSALYLCASSIGRGARETQYFGPGTRLLVL.

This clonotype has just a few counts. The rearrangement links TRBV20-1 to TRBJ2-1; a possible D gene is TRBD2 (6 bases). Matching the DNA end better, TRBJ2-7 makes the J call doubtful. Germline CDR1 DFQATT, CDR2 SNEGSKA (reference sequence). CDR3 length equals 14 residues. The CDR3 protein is CSARDRLASYEQYF. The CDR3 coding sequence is TGCAGTGCTAGAGATCGCCTAGCGTCCTACGAGCAGTACTTC.

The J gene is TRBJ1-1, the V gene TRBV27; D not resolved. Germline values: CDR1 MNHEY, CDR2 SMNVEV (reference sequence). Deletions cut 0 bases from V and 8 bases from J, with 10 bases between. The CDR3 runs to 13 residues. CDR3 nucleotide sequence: TGTGCCAGCAGTTTATCGCCCGTACAGGAAGCTTTCTTT. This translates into CASSLSPVQEAFF.

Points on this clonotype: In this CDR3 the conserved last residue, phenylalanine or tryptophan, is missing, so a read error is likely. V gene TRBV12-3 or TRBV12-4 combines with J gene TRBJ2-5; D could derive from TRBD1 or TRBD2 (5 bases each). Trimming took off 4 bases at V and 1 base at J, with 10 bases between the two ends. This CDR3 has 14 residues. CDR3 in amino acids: CASSWDLPQETQYL. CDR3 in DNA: TGTGCCAGCAGTTGGGACCTTCCCCAAGAGACCCAGTACCTC.

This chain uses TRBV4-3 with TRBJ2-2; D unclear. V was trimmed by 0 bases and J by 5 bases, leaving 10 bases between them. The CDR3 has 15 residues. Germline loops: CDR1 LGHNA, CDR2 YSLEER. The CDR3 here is CASSQEDRRTGELFF. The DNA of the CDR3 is TGCGCCAGCAGCCAAGAGGACCGCAGAACCGGGGAGCTGTTTTTT.